These 12 T cell receptor beta chains came from one sample sequenced in a study of blood T cell repertoires in COVID-19. Generated by immunoSEQ multiplex PCR, the TCRdb table keeps only in-frame clones and is missing some. Of about 210,000 clones listed, almost 85% are singletons. The sequencing sample was made of peripheral blood. These receptors came from a woman between 35 and 50 years old with acute or convalescent COVID-19.

This clone came up many times. This chain connects TRBV14 to TRBJ2-7; TRBD2 agrees at 7 bases. The V gene's germline CDR1 is SGHDN and CDR2 FVKESK. Trimming took 1 base from V and 2 from J; bases not matched to a gene: 11. The CDR3 has 17 residues. CDR3 sequence reads: CASSQGGSGGVPYEQYF. For the CDR3, the DNA is TGTGCCAGCAGCCAAGGCGGATCGGGGGGTGTCCCCTACGAGCAGTACTTC.

This chain connects TRBV5-1 to TRBJ2-3; 8 nucleotides line up with TRBD1. Germline V gene sequence: CDR1 SGHRS, CDR2 YFSETQ. The CDR3 spans 16 residues. The J segment lost 1 base and the V segment lost 2 bases, leaving 6 bases of the junction unmatched. Written as DNA, the CDR3 is TGCGCCAGCAGCTTATTTATGGGACAGGGCACAGATACGCAGTATTTT. This translates into CASSLFMGQGTDTQYF.

The chain combines TRBV5-6 with TRBJ1-5; D is ambiguous. V shed 0 bases and J shed 0 bases, with 10 bases lying between them. The CDR3 loop spans 16 amino acids. Germline V gene data show CDR1 as SGHDT and CDR2 as YYEEEE. The DNA for the CDR3 is TGTGCCAGCAGCTTGGGCGCACAGTATAGCAATCAGCCCCAGCATTTT. Amino acids: CASSLGAQYSNQPQHF. The full variable domain, completed using reference TRBV5-6 and TRBJ1-5, is DAGVTQSPTHLIKTRGQQVTLRCSPKSGHDTVSWYQQALGQGPQFIFQYYEEEERQRGNFPDRFSGHQFPNYSSELNVNALLLGDSALYLCASSLGAQYSNQPQHFGDGTRLSIL.

The CDR3 DNA sequence: TGTGCCAGCAGCAAAGAGGAGCCAGGGCGGGACACAGATACGCAGTATTTT. It yields the protein CASSKEEPGRDTDTQYF. This sequence joins TRBV21-1 and TRBJ2-3; the DNA was not compared with TRBD2, the D call given in the table. TRBV21-1 constitutes a pseudogene. The CDR3 covers 17 residues.

The chain recombines TRBV25-1 with TRBJ1-1, with TRBD1 matching over 9 bases. The CDR3 runs to 16 residues. CDR1 and CDR2 from the germline V gene are MGHDK and SYGVNS. Trimming at V came to 1 base and at J to 2 bases, leaving 5 bases not matched to a gene. The CDR3 coding sequence is TGTGCCAGCAGTGAATCTAGGACAGGGGTAAACACTGAAGCTTTCTTT. Translating it yields CASSESRTGVNTEAFF.

The chain has TRBV7-9 and TRBJ2-1; 9 bases align to TRBD1. Per the germline V gene, CDR1 is SEHNR and CDR2 is FQNEAQ (reference sequence). With 6 bases clipped from V and 0 bases from J, the junction kept 6 bases outside the gene matches. This CDR3 comprises 16 residues. Here the CDR3 DNA reads TGTGCCAGCAGTCACAGGGGGCTCAGCTCCTACAATGAGCAGTTCTTC. Its protein product is CASSHRGLSSYNEQFF.

The J gene is TRBJ2-5, the V gene TRBV29-1, with TRBD1 as a possible D gene (6 bases). Germline V CDR1 and CDR2: SQVTM, ANQGSEA. V was trimmed by 4 bases and J by 5 bases, leaving 14 bases between them. The CDR3 has 13 residues. CDR3 DNA: TGCAGCGTTGCACAGGGTTTGGGGGAGACCCAGTACTTC. It encodes CSVAQGLGETQYF.

On this clone itself: An end of the junction differs from the germline gene, which may be a read error. The chain links TRBV5-4 to TRBJ1-1; 8 bases are a match to TRBD1. The germline CDR1 and CDR2 sequences are SGHNT and YYREEE (reference sequence). CDR3 size: 12 residues. Here the CDR3 DNA reads TGTGCCAGCACCTTGCAGGGGGCAGGAGCTTTCTTT. It codes for CASTLQGAGAFF.

The chain employs TRBV2 and TRBJ1-4; D unresolved. The CDR3 spans 15 residues. Germline CDR1 is SNHLY and CDR2 is FYNNEI. V dropped 0 bases and J dropped 5 bases, with 10 bases sitting between them. This CDR3 reads CASSEALGRNEKLFF. The CDR3, as DNA: TGTGCCAGCAGTGAAGCGCTTGGCAGGAATGAAAAACTGTTTTTT.

The chain couples TRBV7-3 to TRBJ2-1, with 9 bases identical to TRBD2. CDR3 length: 17 residues. After removal of 5 bases from V and 6 bases from J, the junction contained 14 bases not matched to a gene. Germline V gene sequence: CDR1 SGHTA, CDR2 FQGTGA. The CDR3 region is CASSLGYSSGGRNEQFF. CDR3 in DNA: TGTGCCAGCAGCCTAGGGTATAGTAGCGGGGGACGCAATGAGCAGTTCTTC.

The rearrangement uses TRBV5-6 and TRBJ2-5; D ambiguous. The CDR3 consists of 13 residues. Germline V lookup: CDR1 SGHDT, CDR2 YYEEEE. Trimming left V 0 bases short and J 3 bases short, with 6 bases between. The CDR3 region has the DNA TGTGCCAGCAGCTTGGGGCCAGAAGAGACCCAGTACTTC. This gives the protein CASSLGPEETQYF.

This clone was counted once. Here the CDR3 DNA reads TGTGCCAGCAGTGCCGGGACTAGCGGATACAATGAGCAGTTCTTC. Translation: CASSAGTSGYNEQFF. V is TRBV2 and J is TRBJ2-1; TRBD2 aligns across 11 bases. V lost 4 bases to trimming and J lost 4 bases; unmatched junction nucleotides: 3. CDR1 is SNHLY, CDR2 FYNNEI, per germline. This CDR3 has 15 amino acids.